The 27 T cell receptor beta chains below come from one sample, sequenced in a study of cytomegalovirus exposure and HLA in healthy donors. Measured with immunoSEQ multiplex PCR; TCRdb has only the in-frame clones, and not every one. This table has around 190,000 clones, roughly 81% appearing once. The sequenced material came from PBMCs. Receptors were obtained from a woman aged 25 to 45 in good health and CMV-seronegative.

Details on this clone: Other DNA sequences in the sample encode the same CDR3. CDR3 loop: CASSPSYEQYF. The DNA for the CDR3 is TGTGCCAGCAGCCCTTCCTACGAGCAGTACTTC. This chain joins TRBV7-9 and TRBJ2-7; D remains unclear. The germline V and J ends were trimmed by 5 bases and 1 base, with 3 bases remaining between them. CDR1 and CDR2 (germline): SEHNR, FQNEAQ (reference sequence). CDR3 length: 11 residues.

This chain joins TRBV4-1 and TRBJ2-1; D remains unclear. CDR1 and CDR2 from the germline V gene are MGHRA and YSYEKL. This CDR3 has 14 residues. Between the trimmed V and J ends, which lost 4 bases and 5 bases, there was a span of 12 bases. CDR3 protein: CASSPQADNNEQFF. CDR3 sequence (DNA): TGCGCCAGCAGCCCGCAGGCCGATAACAATGAGCAGTTCTTC.

This clone has a handful of counts. The chain employs TRBV7-9 and TRBJ1-2; tentative D call: TRBD1 (6 bases). The germline V gene has CDR1 SEHNR and CDR2 FQNEAQ (reference sequence). V was cut by 8 bases and J by 8 bases, with 18 bases left in between. This CDR3 is 13 amino acids long. The CDR3 nucleotides are TGTGCCAGCTCAGGGGCTACCACTTGGGGCTACACCTTC. The encoded protein is CASSGATTWGYTF.

This clone was found a few times. The rearrangement uses TRBV2 and TRBJ2-7, with D hard to call. CDR3 length equals 14 residues. Trimming cost V 4 bases and J 3 bases, with 13 bases left between them. Per germline, CDR1 SNHLY and CDR2 FYNNEI. The DNA of the CDR3 is TGTGCCAGCAGTGTCGGTGAGAGCCGCTACGAGCAGTACTTC. Protein product: CASSVGESRYEQYF.

The J gene is TRBJ1-2, the V gene TRBV4-2; tentatively, D is TRBD1 (5 bases). CDR1 and CDR2 (germline): LGHNA, YNFKEQ. V lost 1 base, J lost 0 bases, and 21 bases lay in between. CDR3 length: 19 amino acids. CDR3 in amino acids: CASSQGGLSGGPSNYGYTF. The CDR3 coding sequence is TGTGCCAGCAGCCAAGGGGGCTTAAGTGGAGGGCCCTCTAACTATGGCTACACCTTC.

This clone was observed once. The rearrangement joins TRBV4-2 to TRBJ2-1; weak D call: TRBD2 (5 bases). Germline loops: CDR1 LGHNA, CDR2 YNFKEQ. The CDR3 runs to 13 residues. With 3 bases removed from V and 6 bases from J, the gap between germline ends came to 9 bases. CDR3 nucleotide sequence: TGTGCCAGCAGCCAGGGAGCGGCCAATGAGCAGTTCTTC. It yields the protein CASSQGAANEQFF.

The chain has TRBV6-5 and TRBJ2-2; TRBD2 might be the D (5 bases). Germline V gene data show CDR1 as MNHEY and CDR2 as SVGAGI. The CDR3 has 15 residues. Trimming took off 0 bases at V and 3 bases at J, with 8 bases between the two ends. The DNA of the CDR3 is TGTGCCAGCAGTTACTCAGAGGGAGACACCGGGGAGCTGTTTTTT. Its translation is CASSYSEGDTGELFF.

The genes are TRBV10-3 and TRBJ1-5; a weak D match, TRBD1 (5 bases). The ends were cut back, 6 bases at V and 4 bases at J, with 19 bases in the middle. CDR1 is ENHRY, CDR2 SYGVKD, per germline. This CDR3 contains 16 residues. Written as DNA, the CDR3 is TGTGCCATCAGCGGCCCCGGGACTCCCGGGAATCAGCCCCAGCATTTT. Translating gives CAISGPGTPGNQPQHF.

The chain has TRBV6-1 and TRBJ1-1; 8 bases align to TRBD1. J was trimmed by 8 bases and V by 7 bases; bases with no gene match: 9. The CDR3 has 13 residues. The germline V gene encodes CDR1 MNHNS and CDR2 SASEGT. CDR3 bases: TGTGCCAGCATTTCCAGGGGGCTGAAGGAAGCTTTCTTT. This encodes CASISRGLKEAFF.

This chain connects TRBV10-1 to TRBJ2-7; 9 bases line up with TRBD1. V was pared by 6 bases and J by 0 bases, with 3 bases of the junction left unmatched. This CDR3 is built from 14 residues. Looked up from germline, CDR1 is WNHNN and CDR2 is SYGVQD (reference sequence). The CDR3 sequence is CASSWDRVSYEQYF. CDR3 in DNA: TGCGCCAGCAGCTGGGACAGGGTCTCCTACGAGCAGTACTTC.

V and J are TRBV4-1 and TRBJ2-7; D gene uncertain. The CDR3 is 15 amino acids. From germline, CDR1 is MGHRA and CDR2 YSYEKL. Between the trimmed V and J ends, which lost 0 bases and 0 bases, there was a span of 9 bases. The CDR3 sequence: CASSQDLGSSYEQYF. The DNA of the CDR3 is TGCGCCAGCAGCCAAGATCTTGGCAGCTCCTACGAGCAGTACTTC.

The chain employs TRBV19 and TRBJ2-3; 9 bases fit TRBD1. Germline V gene data show CDR1 as LNHDA and CDR2 as SQIVND (reference sequence). The CDR3 spans 14 residues. J gave up 4 bases and V 5 bases, and 4 bases lay outside the gene matches. CDR3 region: CASSSGTGSDTQYF. Written as DNA, the CDR3 is TGTGCCAGTAGTTCCGGGACAGGGTCAGATACGCAGTATTTT.

The chain recombines TRBV27 with TRBJ1-3, with TRBD1 matching 7 bases. Trimming cost V 6 bases and J 0 bases; bases outside gene matches: 8. Looked up from germline, CDR1 is MNHEY and CDR2 is SMNVEV (reference sequence). The CDR3 spans 16 residues. CDR3 amino acids: CASRSGGPNSGNTIYF. CDR3 DNA sequence: TGTGCCAGCAGGTCAGGGGGACCCAACTCTGGAAACACCATATATTTT.

The chain carries TRBV6-5 and TRBJ2-7; 7 nucleotides align to TRBD1. CDR1 MNHEY and CDR2 SVGAGI come from the germline V gene. This CDR3 is built from 15 residues. V gave up 6 bases and J gave up 1 base; unmatched junction bases: 9. The CDR3: CASRPLGTASYEQYF. DNA for the CDR3: TGTGCCAGCAGACCCCTCGGGACAGCATCCTACGAGCAGTACTTC.

V and J are TRBV4-1 and TRBJ2-2, with 13 bases that match TRBD2. The CDR3 extends over 18 amino acids. Germline V lookup: CDR1 MGHRA, CDR2 YSYEKL. The V segment lost 4 bases and the J segment 1 base; nucleotides outside the gene matches: 6. The CDR3 here is CASSPDRTSGGNTGELFF. CDR3 in DNA: TGCGCCAGCAGCCCCGACCGGACTAGCGGGGGGAACACCGGGGAGCTGTTTTTT.

This clone is a singleton in its sample. The chain uses TRBV30 and TRBJ1-1; D remains ambiguous. The germline V gene encodes CDR1 GTSNPN and CDR2 SVGIG (reference sequence). CDR3 length: 11 amino acids. Between the trimmed V and J ends, which lost 1 base and 7 bases, there was a span of 7 bases. In DNA, the CDR3 is TGTGCCTGGAGTGAGATACTTGAAGCTTTCTTT. Its translation: CAWSEILEAFF.

The chain joins TRBV2 to TRBJ1-1; D perhaps matches TRBD1 (5 bases). V was shortened by 10 bases and J by 3 bases, with 12 bases between the two germline ends. The CDR3 consists of 12 residues. The germline CDR1 and CDR2 sequences are SNHLY and FYNNEI. CDR3 in DNA: TGTGCCACAAATGCGGGGGACACTGAAGCTTTCTTT. It yields the protein CATNAGDTEAFF.

The V gene is TRBV28, the J gene TRBJ2-5; 9 nucleotides agree with TRBD2. Per germline, CDR1 MDHEN and CDR2 SYDVKM. The CDR3 totals 15 residues. The V gene end was trimmed by 4 bases and the J gene end by 5 bases; junction bases not matched to a gene: 8. The CDR3 region has the DNA TGTGCCAGCAGTTCTGTAAGCGGGGGGTTGGAGACCCAGTACTTC. Translated: CASSSVSGGLETQYF.

V gene TRBV7-2 combines with J gene TRBJ1-4; weak D call: TRBD1 (5 bases). Germline values: CDR1 SGHTA, CDR2 FQGNSA. The length of the CDR3 is 14 residues. Trimming pared 5 bases from V and 4 bases from J, leaving 11 bases between. Here the CDR3 DNA reads TGTGCCAGCAGCCCTGACAGTTATAATGAAAAACTGTTTTTT. It is translated as CASSPDSYNEKLFF.

This clone was detected once. The V gene is TRBV5-1, the J gene TRBJ1-4, with TRBD1 matching over 7 bases. The junction had 4 bases not matched to a gene; V was cut back by 0 bases and J by 8 bases. Germline lookup yields CDR1 SGHRS and CDR2 YFSETQ. The CDR3 covers 14 residues. This chain's CDR3 is CASSLEGGKEKLFF. In DNA form, the CDR3 reads TGCGCCAGCAGCTTGGAAGGGGGCAAGGAAAAACTGTTTTTT. The full variable domain, in which reference TRBV5-1 and TRBJ1-4 provide the parts outside the CDR3, is KAGVTQTPRYLIKTRGQQVTLSCSPISGHRSVSWYQQTPGQGLQFLFEYFSETQRNKGNFPGRFSGRQFSNSRSEMNVSTLELGDSALYLCASSLEGGKEKLFFGSGTQLSVL.

This sequence joins TRBV7-3 and TRBJ2-2; TRBD2 matches 9 bases. CDR1 is SGHTA, CDR2 FQGTGA, per germline. After removal of 1 base from V and 4 bases from J, the junction contained 4 bases not matched to a gene. The CDR3 totals 16 residues. DNA for the CDR3: TGTGCCAGCAGCTTAAGGGGGACTAGCATCACCGGGGAGCTGTTTTTT. Its protein product is CASSLRGTSITGELFF.

The J gene is TRBJ2-3, the V gene TRBV29-1; D not certain. The CDR3 loop spans 14 amino acids. The V end lost 4 bases, the J end lost 1 base, and 12 bases lay between the germline ends. Germline V gene sequence: CDR1 SQVTM, CDR2 ANQGSEA. The CDR3 nucleotides are TGCAGCGTTGGCCTCCCCACTCGCACAGATACGCAGTATTTT. Its protein product is CSVGLPTRTDTQYF.

This sequence joins TRBV15 and TRBJ2-5, with 10 bases identical to TRBD1. CDR1 LNHNV and CDR2 YYDKDF come from the germline V gene (reference sequence). V lost 0 bases and J lost 5; bases outside the gene matches: 3. The CDR3 sequence is 15 residues long. The DNA for the CDR3 is TGTGCCACCAGCAGAGAGGGGACAGGGGAGGAGACCCAGTACTTC. Protein: CATSREGTGEETQYF.

V is TRBV30 and J is TRBJ1-5; TRBD1 matches 10 bases. The CDR3 length is 16 residues. J was trimmed by 1 base and V by 4 bases; bases with no gene match: 7. CDR1 and CDR2 from the germline V gene are GTSNPN and SVGIG (reference sequence). CDR3 region: CAWIPDRGLSNQPQHF. In nucleotides, the CDR3 is TGTGCCTGGATCCCTGACAGGGGGCTAAGCAATCAGCCCCAGCATTTT.

The J gene is TRBJ2-2, the V gene TRBV29-1; TRBD1 agrees at 8 bases. The CDR3 is 13 residues long. Germline assignment: CDR1 SQVTM and CDR2 ANQGSEA. The V and J ends lost 6 bases and 6 bases, in that order; junction bases with no gene match: 6. This CDR3 reads CSVLRDRSGELFF. The CDR3 nucleotides read TGCAGCGTCCTACGGGACAGGTCCGGGGAGCTGTTTTTT.

DNA of the CDR3: TGTGCCAGCAGCTTGGGGCCCCCCCCGAACGAGCAGTACTTC. It yields the protein CASSLGPPPNEQYF. This rearrangement joins TRBV7-6 to TRBJ2-7; possible D gene TRBD1, 5 bases. From germline, CDR1 is SGHVS and CDR2 FNYEAQ. This CDR3 comprises 14 residues. The V end was cut by 3 bases, the J end by 5 bases, with 14 bases between. Variable domain in full (rest from reference TRBV7-6 and TRBJ2-7): GAGVSQSPRYKVTKRGQDVALRCDPISGHVSLYWYRQALGQGPEFLTYFNYEAQQDKSGLPNDRFSAERPEGSISTLTIQRTEQRDSAMYRCASSLGPPPNEQYFGPGTRLTVT.

The genes are TRBV4-2 and TRBJ1-5, with D possibly matching TRBD1 (6 bases). The V gene's germline CDR1 is LGHNA and CDR2 YNFKEQ. This CDR3 has 18 residues. V gave up 1 base and J gave up 4 bases, with 20 bases separating them. The CDR3 DNA sequence: TGTGCCAGCAGCCAAGGGGACGATTCCGGGACACGGAATCAGCCCCAGCATTTT. Translation gives CASSQGDDSGTRNQPQHF.